This T cell receptor (beta chain) was captured by sequencing in a study of T cell changes during pregnancy in multiple sclerosis. Using immunoSEQ multiplex PCR, the repertoire was profiled, and TCRdb retains in-frame clones only, with some absent. The data show about 48,000 clones, 80% to 95% seen once. V was clipped by 1 base and J by 0 bases, with 3 bases between them. This CDR3 has 14 amino acids. Germline CDR1 SEHNR, CDR2 FQNEAQ (reference sequence). This TCR was recovered from a female donor in good health, enrolled as a control in a pregnancy study. This specimen was CD4+ T cells from peripheral blood mononuclear cells, taken in the second trimester of pregnancy. J is TRBJ1-4 and V is TRBV7-9; unclear D gene. The CDR3 reads CASSLGATNEKLFF. CDR3 in DNA: TGTGCCAGCAGCTTAGGCGCAACTAATGAAAAACTGTTTTTT.